This T cell receptor beta chain was obtained from a study of T-cell memory formation after mild COVID-19. Study-level results: Proof of SARS-CoV-2 specificity was absent for the second-wave clones that crested on day 37. CD4+ contracting clones lay mainly in CM and EM, CD8+ ones in EMRA.

This CDR3 has 14 amino acids. The V gene's germline CDR1 is SGHRS and CDR2 YFSETQ. Trimming cost V 1 base and J 8 bases, with 10 bases left between them. Remarks on this clonotype: Its specificity is not known.

TCRdb reprocessed the 5' RACE reads via MiXCR and lists one record per CDR3 protein. This sample has around 120,000 distinct CDR3 sequences; 16% occur once, and the top ten carry roughly 14%. Sequencing was done on a sample of PBMCs or a T cell subset sorted from them (not recorded which). The TCR was taken from an adult woman who had mild COVID-19 (a few samples of this study predate the infection). Cell type and time point are not known. The chain has TRBV5-1 and TRBJ1-6; D unclear. The CDR3 is CASSLTGRDSPLHF. In nucleotides, the CDR3 is TGCGCCAGCAGCTTGACGGGGAGAGATTCACCCCTCCACTTT.